This record covers a single T cell receptor (beta chain). This sample was taken from a study of blood T cell repertoires in COVID-19. TCRdb keeps only in-frame clones here, not all; method: immunoSEQ multiplex PCR. The data show approximately 220,000 clones, nearly 90% seen once. The CDR3 extends over 15 amino acids. From germline, CDR1 is SNHLY and CDR2 FYNNEI. With 4 bases clipped from V and 2 bases from J, the junction kept 5 bases outside the gene matches. Sequences were obtained from PBMCs or T cells enriched from blood (not recorded which). The chain employs TRBV2 and TRBJ2-5; 9 nucleotides align to TRBD1. This clonotype originated in a man in his thirties or forties who had been exposed to COVID-19. CDR3 in amino acids: CASSGTGVFQETQYF. The CDR3 nucleotides read TGTGCCAGCAGTGGGACAGGGGTCTTTCAAGAGACCCAGTACTTC.